These 17 T cell receptor beta chains originate from one sample sequenced in a study of OX40 agonist ivuxolimab in advanced cancers. Repertoires were generated with immunoSEQ multiplex PCR, while TCRdb's copy carries only in-frame clones and drops some. This sample has over 45,000 clones, with around four fifths found just once. The starting material was CD4+ or CD8+ T cells sorted from blood, obtained in a trial of the OX40 agonist ivuxolimab. The source of these receptors is an adult with an advanced solid tumor such as melanoma, head and neck, liver or kidney cancer.

V and J are TRBV4-3 and TRBJ2-3; 12 bases fit TRBD2. V shed 1 base, J shed 4 bases, and the junction held 3 bases outside the gene matches. In germline, CDR1 is LGHNA, CDR2 YSLEER. The CDR3 has 16 residues. CDR3 bases: TGCGCCAGCAGCCAAGCTAGCGGGGGGGCCGCAGATACGCAGTATTTT. It translates to CASSQASGGAADTQYF.

Only a few counts were recorded for this clone. The V call is TRBV6-5, the J call TRBJ1-6, with D unresolved. The CDR3 consists of 14 residues. Germline V gene data show CDR1 as MNHEY and CDR2 as SVGAGI. V gave up 2 bases and J gave up 8 bases, with 10 bases separating them. As DNA, the CDR3 is TGTGCCAGCAGTTACGGGGTTTGGGATTCACCCCTCCACTTT. Translating it yields CASSYGVWDSPLHF.

The chain carries TRBV7-3 and TRBJ2-5; TRBD1 aligns across 10 bases. The CDR3 is 17 residues long. The germline V gene has CDR1 SGHTA and CDR2 FQGTGA. Trimming cost V 5 bases and J 4 bases; bases outside gene matches: 13. The chain's CDR3 is CASSIDRGHFLIETQYF. CDR3 bases: TGTGCCAGCAGCATCGACAGGGGGCACTTCTTAATAGAGACCCAGTACTTC. Filled out from reference TRBV7-3 and TRBJ2-5, the complete variable domain reads GAGVSQTPSNKVTEKGKYVELRCDPISGHTALYWYRQSLGQGPEFLIYFQGTGAADDSGLPNDRFFAVRPEGSVSTLKIQRTERGDSAVYLCASSIDRGHFLIETQYFGPGTRLLVL.

The chain joins TRBV19 to TRBJ2-2; 11 bases line up with TRBD1. Germline V gene sequence: CDR1 LNHDA, CDR2 SQIVND (reference sequence). Trimming took 8 bases from V and 3 from J; bases not matched to a gene: 11. The CDR3 spans 17 residues. The chain's CDR3 is CASDTGTGGLHTGELFF. In DNA form, the CDR3 reads TGTGCCAGTGATACCGGGACAGGGGGATTGCACACCGGGGAGCTGTTTTTT.

The chain combines TRBV28 with TRBJ1-5; no clear D gene. The CDR3 covers 12 residues. V lost 3 bases and J 7 bases, leaving 7 bases between the germline ends. CDR1 and CDR2 (germline): MDHEN, SYDVKM. The CDR3 coding sequence is TGTGCCAGCAGTTTCCGAGGGCAGCCCCAGCATTTT. This encodes CASSFRGQPQHF.

The rearrangement uses TRBV7-2 and TRBJ1-6; tentative D call: TRBD1 (6 bases). The CDR3 length is 16 residues. Per the germline V gene, CDR1 is SGHTA and CDR2 is FQGNSA. V was trimmed by 0 bases and J by 6 bases, leaving 12 bases between them. CDR3 amino acids: CASSLASGQSNSPLHF. The CDR3 bases are TGTGCCAGCAGCTTAGCTTCCGGACAGAGTAATTCACCCCTCCACTTT.

CDR3 sequence reads: CASSGGQGYEKLFF. The CDR3 DNA follows: TGTGCCAGCAGTGGGGGGCAGGGATATGAAAAACTGTTTTTT. The genes are TRBV5-4 and TRBJ1-4; possible D gene TRBD1, 6 bases. From germline, CDR1 is SGHNT and CDR2 YYREEE (reference sequence). This CDR3 comprises 14 residues. Trimming pared 5 bases from V and 6 bases from J, leaving 14 bases between. Full variable domain (rest looked up from reference TRBV5-4 and TRBJ1-4): ETGVTQSPTHLIKTRGQQVTLRCSSQSGHNTVSWYQQALGQGPQFIFQYYREEENGRGNFPPRFSGLQFPNYSSELNVNALELDDSALYLCASSGGQGYEKLFFGSGTQLSVL.

The genes are TRBV4-1 and TRBJ1-4, with a possible D match to TRBD1 (5 bases). This CDR3 is built from 16 residues. V was shortened by 3 bases and J by 5 bases, with 16 bases between the two germline ends. Looked up from germline, CDR1 is MGHRA and CDR2 is YSYEKL. For the CDR3, the DNA is TGCGCCAGCAGCCACACTATAGGGACCCGAAATGAAAAACTGTTTTTT. Its protein product is CASSHTIGTRNEKLFF.

The J gene is TRBJ1-5, the V gene TRBV14; a weak D match, TRBD1 (5 bases). This CDR3 spans 13 amino acids. Germline V gene data show CDR1 as SGHDN and CDR2 as FVKESK. Deletions cut 0 bases from V and 7 bases from J, with 7 bases between. The chain's CDR3 is CASSQEWGQPQHF. CDR3 coding DNA: TGTGCCAGCAGCCAAGAGTGGGGGCAGCCCCAGCATTTT.

This rearrangement joins TRBV18 to TRBJ2-2, with D perhaps TRBD1 (5 bases). The ends were cut back, 3 bases at V and 5 bases at J, with 10 bases in the middle. Germline V gene lookup returns CDR1 KGHSH and CDR2 LQKENI. There are 14 residues in the CDR3. The CDR3 DNA sequence: TGTGCCAGCTCACCCCGGACATCTACCGGGGAGCTGTTTTTT. Translated, it gives CASSPRTSTGELFF.

The rearrangement joins TRBV4-2 to TRBJ2-5; TRBD2 might be the D (6 bases). The DNA end lines up better with TRBJ2-7; the J call may be wrong. This CDR3 comprises 16 residues. From germline, CDR1 is LGHNA and CDR2 YNFKEQ. CDR3 sequence: CASSQDRGGAAYEQYF. CDR3 sequence (DNA): TGTGCCAGCAGCCAAGATCGGGGCGGGGCCGCCTACGAGCAGTACTTC.

V usage is TRBV11-1 and J usage is TRBJ2-5; D tentatively fits TRBD1 or TRBD2 (5 bases each). Germline CDR1 and CDR2: SGHAT and FQDESV (reference sequence). The CDR3 consists of 15 residues. V lost 4 bases to trimming and J lost 5 bases, with 17 bases between them. In DNA, the CDR3 is TGTGCCAGCAGCTATCTAGGGGCCGAGGGGGAGACCCAGTACTTC. It encodes CASSYLGAEGETQYF.

The chain uses TRBV4-1 and TRBJ2-2; TRBD2 aligns across 10 bases. In germline, CDR1 is MGHRA, CDR2 YSYEKL. The CDR3 has 17 residues. V trimming: 0 bases; J trimming: 7 bases; junction bases outside the gene matches: 8. Here the CDR3 reads CASSQDLAGVTGGELFF. The CDR3 DNA follows: TGCGCCAGCAGCCAAGATCTAGCGGGAGTTACTGGCGGGGAGCTGTTTTTT.

The CDR3 DNA sequence: TGTGCCAGCAGTTTAAGTACATACGCTGAAGCTTTCTTT. It yields the protein CASSLSTYAEAFF. The rearrangement joins TRBV27 to TRBJ1-1; D unclear. This CDR3 region has 13 residues. CDR1 is MNHEY, CDR2 SMNVEV, per germline (reference sequence). Trimming removed 2 bases at V and 6 bases at J, with 10 bases between.

This clone came up a few times. The chain joins TRBV19 to TRBJ2-7, with 7 bases identical to TRBD1. CDR3 length equals 12 residues. Germline trimming cut 5 bases from V and 4 bases from J; bases unmatched to any gene: 2. From germline, CDR1 is LNHDA and CDR2 SQIVND (reference sequence). The CDR3 reads CASSQGVYEQYF. The CDR3 DNA reads as TGTGCCAGTAGTCAGGGGGTTTACGAGCAGTACTTC.

The table lists this clone with a count of one. The chain carries TRBV19 and TRBJ1-4, with a weak D call TRBD1 (6 bases). From germline, CDR1 is LNHDA and CDR2 SQIVND (reference sequence). CDR3 length: 17 residues. V shed 7 bases and J shed 4 bases, with 22 bases lying between them. CDR3 in DNA: TGTGCCAGTAACGGCCCGGGGGGGGCGGGTGTTAATGAAAAACTGTTTTTT. It encodes CASNGPGGAGVNEKLFF.

This chain joins TRBV6-1 and TRBJ2-7, with TRBD1 matching over 10 bases. The CDR3 runs 14 residues. CDR1 MNHNS and CDR2 SASEGT come from the germline V gene. With V trimmed by 6 bases and J by 0 bases, 2 bases remained unmatched. The DNA of the CDR3 is TGTGCCAGCAGCCGGACAGGGGGCTCCTACGAGCAGTACTTC. It is translated as CASSRTGGSYEQYF.